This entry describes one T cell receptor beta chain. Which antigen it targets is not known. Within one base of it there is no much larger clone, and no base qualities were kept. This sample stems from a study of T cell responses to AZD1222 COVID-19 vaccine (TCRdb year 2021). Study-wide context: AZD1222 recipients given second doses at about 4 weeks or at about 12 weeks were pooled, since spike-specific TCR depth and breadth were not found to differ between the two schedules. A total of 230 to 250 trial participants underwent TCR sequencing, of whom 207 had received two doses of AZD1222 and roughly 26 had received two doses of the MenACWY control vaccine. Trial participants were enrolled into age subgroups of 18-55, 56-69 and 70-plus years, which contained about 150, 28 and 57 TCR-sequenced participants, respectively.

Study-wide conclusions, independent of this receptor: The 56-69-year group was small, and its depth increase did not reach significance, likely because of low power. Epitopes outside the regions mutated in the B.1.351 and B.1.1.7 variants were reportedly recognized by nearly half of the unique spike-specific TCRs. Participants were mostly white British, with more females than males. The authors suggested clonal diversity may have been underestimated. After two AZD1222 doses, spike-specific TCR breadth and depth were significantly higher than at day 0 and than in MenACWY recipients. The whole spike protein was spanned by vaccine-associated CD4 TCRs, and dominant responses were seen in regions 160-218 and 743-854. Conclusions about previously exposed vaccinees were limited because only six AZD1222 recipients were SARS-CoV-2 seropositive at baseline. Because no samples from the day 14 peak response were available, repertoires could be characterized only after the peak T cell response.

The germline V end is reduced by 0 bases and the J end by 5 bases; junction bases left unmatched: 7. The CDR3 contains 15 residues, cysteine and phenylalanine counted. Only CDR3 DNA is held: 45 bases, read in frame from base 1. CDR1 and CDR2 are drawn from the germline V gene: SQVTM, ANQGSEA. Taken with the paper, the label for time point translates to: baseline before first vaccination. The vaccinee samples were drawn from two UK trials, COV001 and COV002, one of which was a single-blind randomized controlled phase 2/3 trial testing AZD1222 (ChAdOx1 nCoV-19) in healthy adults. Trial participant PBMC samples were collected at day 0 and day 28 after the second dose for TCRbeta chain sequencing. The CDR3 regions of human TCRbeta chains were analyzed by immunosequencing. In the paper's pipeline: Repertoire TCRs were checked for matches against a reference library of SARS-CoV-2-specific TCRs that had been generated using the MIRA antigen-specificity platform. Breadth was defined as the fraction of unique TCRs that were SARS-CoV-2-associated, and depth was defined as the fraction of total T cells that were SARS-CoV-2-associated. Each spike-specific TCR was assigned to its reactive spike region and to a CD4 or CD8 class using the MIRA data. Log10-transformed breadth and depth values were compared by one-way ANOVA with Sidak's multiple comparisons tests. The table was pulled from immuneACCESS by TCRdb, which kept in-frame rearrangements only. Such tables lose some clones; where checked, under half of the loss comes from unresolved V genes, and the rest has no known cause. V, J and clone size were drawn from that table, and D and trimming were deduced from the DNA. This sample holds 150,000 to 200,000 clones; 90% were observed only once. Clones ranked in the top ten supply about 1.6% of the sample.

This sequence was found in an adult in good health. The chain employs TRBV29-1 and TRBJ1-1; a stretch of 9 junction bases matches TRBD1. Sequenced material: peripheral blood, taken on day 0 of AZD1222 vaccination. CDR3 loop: CSVEEGQGSRTEAFF. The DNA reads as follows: TGCAGCGTTGAAGAAGGACAGGGGAGTCGAACTGAAGCTTTCTTT. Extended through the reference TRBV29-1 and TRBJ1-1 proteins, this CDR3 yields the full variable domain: SAVISQKPSRDICQRGTSLTIQCQVDSQVTMMFWYRQQPGQSLTLIATANQGSEATYESGFVIDKFPISRPNLTFSTLTVSNMSPEDSSIYLCSVEEGQGSRTEAFFGQGTRLTVV.